The entry below describes one T cell receptor (beta chain). The sample comes from a study of OX40 agonist ivuxolimab in advanced cancers. With 5 bases clipped from V and 1 base from J, the junction kept 1 base outside the gene matches. Germline loops: CDR1 MDHEN, CDR2 SYDVKM. CDR3 size: 15 residues. The assay was immunoSEQ multiplex PCR, and TCRdb's table has in-frame clones only and misses some. This sample has 50,000 or so clones, with over 70% found just once. The source material was CD4+ or CD8+ T cells sorted from blood, sampled in a trial of the OX40 agonist ivuxolimab. The rearrangement links TRBV28 to TRBJ2-3; 12 bases agree with TRBD2. The source is an adult with an advanced solid tumor such as melanoma, head and neck, liver or kidney cancer. CDR3 region: CASSPSGRGTDTQYF. The CDR3 region has the DNA TGTGCCAGCAGTCCTAGCGGGAGGGGCACAGATACGCAGTATTTT.